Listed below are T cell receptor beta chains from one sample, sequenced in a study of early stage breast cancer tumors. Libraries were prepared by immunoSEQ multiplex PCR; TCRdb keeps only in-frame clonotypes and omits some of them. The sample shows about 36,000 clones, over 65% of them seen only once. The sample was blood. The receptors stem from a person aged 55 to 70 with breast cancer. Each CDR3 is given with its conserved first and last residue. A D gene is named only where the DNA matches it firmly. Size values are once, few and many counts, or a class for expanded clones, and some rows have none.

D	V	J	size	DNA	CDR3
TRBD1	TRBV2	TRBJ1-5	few	TGTGCCAGCAGCTCCGGGACAGGGGCGTACCGTCAGCCCCAGCATTTT	CASSSGTGAYRQPQHF
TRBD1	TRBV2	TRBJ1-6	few	TGTGCCAGCACTCCCCGACAGGGGTCACCCCTCCACTTT	CASTPRQGSPLHF
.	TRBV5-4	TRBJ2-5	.	TGTGCCAGCAGCCACATTGGTCCAAAAGGGGGAGCCCAGTACTTC	CASSHIGPKGGAQYF
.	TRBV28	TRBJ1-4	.	TGTGCCAGCTTACAGGGCTCTAATGAAAAACTGTTTTTT	CASLQGSNEKLFF
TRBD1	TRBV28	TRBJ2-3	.	TGTGCCAGCAGTACCGGGACAGGGCACACAGATACGCAGTATTTT	CASSTGTGHTDTQYF
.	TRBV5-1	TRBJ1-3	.	TGCGCCAGCAGCACCGGACAGTTTTTCTCTGGAAACACCATATATTTT	CASSTGQFFSGNTIYF
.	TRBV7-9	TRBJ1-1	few	TGTGCCAGCAGCTTAGGGGGGGTGAACACTGAAGCTTTCTTT	CASSLGGVNTEAFF
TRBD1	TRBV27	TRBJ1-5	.	TGTGCCAGCAGTCATCAATCCGGGACAGGGAATCAGCCCCAGCATTTT	CASSHQSGTGNQPQHF
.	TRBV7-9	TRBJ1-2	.	TGTGCCAGCAGCTTATTAAGGGACTATGGCTACACCTTC	CASSLLRDYGYTF
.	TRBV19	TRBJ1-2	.	TGTGCCAGTAGTCGGACAGAGAGTTATGGCTACACCTTC	CASSRTESYGYTF
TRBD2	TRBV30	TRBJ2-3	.	TGTGCCTGGAGTCCTCCCGTAGCGGGGGGGCCAGATACGCAGTATTTT	CAWSPPVAGGPDTQYF
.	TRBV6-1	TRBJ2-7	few	TGTGCCAGCAGTGAAAGCCTATGGGGGGTTACCTACGAGCAGTACTTC	CASSESLWGVTYEQYF
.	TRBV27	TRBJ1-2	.	TGTGCCAGCAGTTTAATATCAGGGGCCTTCGGCTACACCTTC	CASSLISGAFGYTF
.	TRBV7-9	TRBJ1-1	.	TGTGCCAGCAGCCTTTTCGGCACTGAAGCTTTCTTT	CASSLFGTEAFF
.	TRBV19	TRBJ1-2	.	TGTGCCAGTAGTACCAACTATGGCTACACCTTC	CASSTNYGYTF
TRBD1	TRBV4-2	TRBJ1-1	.	TGTGCCAGCAGCCAAGAGAACTTTCCGGGACAGGAGCAGGCTTTCTTT	CASSQENFPGQEQAFF
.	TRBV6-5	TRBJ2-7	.	TGTGCCAGTCAACGGGGCGAATCCTACGAGCAGTACTTC	CASQRGESYEQYF
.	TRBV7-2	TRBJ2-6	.	TGTGCCAGCAGCTTAGACAGGGCACCCTCTGGGGCCAACGTCCTGACTTTC	CASSLDRAPSGANVLTF
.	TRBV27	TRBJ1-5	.	TGTGCCAGCAAACGAAATAGCAATCAGCCCCAGCATTTT	CASKRNSNQPQHF
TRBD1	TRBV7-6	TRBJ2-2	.	TGCGCCAGCAGCTTACAGGGGGCTGTCACCGGGGAGCTGTTTTTT	CASSLQGAVTGELFF
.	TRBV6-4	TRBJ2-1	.	TGTGCCAGCAGTCCCAGCGGGTCCGGCTCCTACAATGAGCAGTTCTTC	CASSPSGSGSYNEQFF
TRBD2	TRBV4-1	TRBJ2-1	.	TGCGCCAGCAGCCAACATAAGGGACTAGCCTTTGTAAATGAGCAGTTCTTC	CASSQHKGLAFVNEQFF
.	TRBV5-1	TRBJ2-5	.	TGCGCCAGCAGCCAGGACCAAGAGACCCAGTACTTC	CASSQDQETQYF
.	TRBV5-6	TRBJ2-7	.	TGTGCCAGCAGCTTGGGAAGCGGCAGACCCGAGCAGTACTTC	CASSLGSGRPEQYF
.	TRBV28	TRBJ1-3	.	TGTGCCAGCAGCCCCGGGCCGCGAAACACCATATATTTT	CASSPGPRNTIYF
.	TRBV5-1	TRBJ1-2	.	TGCGCCAGCAGCTTGCAGGATCTATATGGCTACACCTTC	CASSLQDLYGYTF
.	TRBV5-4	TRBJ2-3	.	TGTGCCAGCAGCTCCCCCAGCTATACGGTCGACACAGATACGCAGTATTTT	CASSSPSYTVDTDTQYF
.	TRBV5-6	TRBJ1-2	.	TGTGCCAGCAGCTTGGGACCCCCTACGGGGGGCGCTTATGGCTACACCTTC	CASSLGPPTGGAYGYTF